This TCR beta chain was captured by sequencing in a study of blood T cell repertoires in COVID-19. Study in general: The origin of the acute and convalescent COVID-19 samples was the United States, Italy and Spain. PBMCs, B-cell-depleted T cells, or T cells were the source of the cDNA or gDNA that made up the material.

Seattle-derived patients entered the study during active infection and were followed longitudinally. Germline CDR1 SGHAT, CDR2 FQNNGV. The CDR3 totals 17 residues. V lost 1 base, J lost 5 bases, and 10 bases stayed unmatched. In the study's own analysis: The authors estimated nucleated cell counts from reference gene primer amplification. Measured with immunoSEQ multiplex PCR; TCRdb has only the in-frame clones, and not every one. The V and J calls and clone size come from that table; D and trimming were worked out from the DNA. Found here are about 170,000 clones, 85% to 90% of them singletons; the top ten hold under 3%.

The sequence was collected from a woman of 80 years or more with COVID-19, enrolled during active disease. The chain recombines TRBV11-2 with TRBJ1-1, with TRBD1 identical over 10 bases. Sequencing used peripheral blood. CDR3 residues: CASSLGQGARGKTEAFF. In DNA form, the CDR3 reads TGTGCCAGCAGCTTAGGACAGGGGGCGCGAGGAAAAACTGAAGCTTTCTTT.